This entry is about one T cell receptor (beta chain). The antigen it recognizes is unknown. The input lacks base qualities; no much larger clone sits a single base away. The data are from a study of Graves' ophthalmopathy and Graves' hyperthyroidism (dated by TCRdb to between 2017 and 2018). In the study overall: Peripheral blood was collected at initial diagnosis, before any treatment. The study used signatures of the TCR beta repertoire to tell Graves' ophthalmopathy apart from Graves' hyperthyroidism and to predict which patients would progress to ophthalmopathy. In total, over 130 blood samples were TCR-sequenced: some 43 ophthalmopathy, about 75 hyperthyroidism and some 17 hyperthyroidism-to-ophthalmopathy patients. To explore V-J signatures distinguishing ophthalmopathy from hyperthyroidism, a discovery set of roughly 98 patients (about 41 ophthalmopathy, some 57 stable hyperthyroidism) was enrolled. An independent validation cohort comprised about 20 hyperthyroidism patients and 15 to 17 patients who later progressed from hyperthyroidism to ophthalmopathy. T-cell repertoires of thyroid tissue and blood were compared in a handful of hyperthyroidism patients. After sampling, hyperthyroidism patients received methimazole starting at 30 mg daily, and ophthalmopathy patients received high-dose intravenous methylprednisolone. Points the paper makes about the study in general: Most expanded thyroid clonotypes with a frequency above 0.001 also appeared in blood, which suggests that blood repertoires may reflect the immune response in the thyroid. In cross-validation, the 13-signature model distinguished ophthalmopathy from stable hyperthyroidism with about 90% sensitivity and 81.08% specificity, while in the test set the corresponding values were about 80% and 75%. In validation, the model predicted ophthalmopathy progression with less than 71% sensitivity and roughly 72% specificity; some 13 predicted patients were CT-confirmed with GO in a median of around 6 months. Sample size was not statistically predetermined, and group allocation was not concealed from the investigators.

Ophthalmopathy patients had moderately to severely active disease, Clinical Activity Score of at least 3, NOSPECS grade of at least 4, and disease duration under 3 months. Patients with other autoimmune diseases, uncontrolled infections, pregnancy or lactation were excluded. Diagnosis was based on clinical symptoms, serum thyroxine, TRAb, thyroid ultrasound and orbital computed tomography. Ficoll-Paque density gradient centrifugation was used to isolate PBMCs from about 9 ml of fresh peripheral blood. Total RNA was extracted with Trizol reagent and quality-checked on an Agilent 2100 Bioanalyzer. V ends up 1 base short and J 4 bases short, with an unmatched junction base count of 8. In the germline V gene (reference sequence), CDR1 corresponds to MNHEY and CDR2 to SMNVEV. Its CDR3 holds 16 amino acids, cysteine through phenylalanine. Of the read, only the CDR3 DNA is kept; its 48 bases are in frame from base 1.

TCR beta CDR3 regions were amplified from RNA transcripts for repertoire sequencing. A first-round RT-PCR used HTBI primers with the Qiagen OneStep RT-PCR kit, followed by a second-round multiplex PCR, size selection and purification. The libraries underwent paired-end sequencing with 100 bp reads on an Illumina HiSeq2000. Under the source paper's analysis protocol: Reads were processed with SOAPnuke, discarding reads with adapters, uncalled bases, mean Phred below 15, or no exact constant-primer or identifier match. COPE v1.2.5 was used to merge the high-quality paired reads. Each unique nucleotide sequence was defined as a clonotype, and clonotypes were aligned to IMGT TRB V, D and J references with MiTCR v1.1. The analysis was limited to V-J combinations with a frequency above 0.0001, which together covered roughly 99% of repertoires. For each V-J combination, a TCR clonal expansion and chaos score was defined as F50 clonal expansion divided by the chaos observed in the TCRdist matrix. Welch's t-statistics and random forest were used to reduce features to 13 V-J combinations, which were fed into a naive Bayes classifier. The similarity between thyroid and blood repertoires was quantified using the Morisita-Horn index. The public reads were reanalyzed by TCRdb: fastp trimming at Q25, MiXCR alignment, in-frame beta chains only. Rows are unified per CDR3 protein, each entry keeping the most common DNA and genes. The V and J calls and clone size are TCRdb's, not the authors'. This sample gives 340,000 or so distinct CDR3 sequences in total; roughly a sixth of them show up just once. The top ten hold more than 9% of the sample.

This TCR was recovered from an adult man with Graves' ophthalmopathy. Sequenced: peripheral blood. The chain joins TRBV27 to TRBJ1-1; 8 central nucleotides agree with TRBD1. The CDR3 here reads CASSLFIDRGGTEAFF. The base sequence is TGTGCCAGCAGTTTATTTATTGACAGGGGAGGCACTGAAGCTTTCTTT.